The rows below give T cell receptor beta chains drawn from one sample of a study of long-term antiretroviral therapy in people with HIV. The protocol was immunoSEQ multiplex PCR, while the TCRdb copy is restricted to in-frame clones and leaves out a portion. The data contain tens of thousands of clones, roughly four fifths of them singletons. The sample in question was unsorted PBMCs, obtained 0.4 years after starting antiretroviral therapy. The receptors come from a man aged 50-60 years with HIV. Both conserved end residues are part of each CDR3. A D gene is named only where the DNA matches it firmly. Only part of the rows carry a size: once, few, many, or a class if the clone is expanded.

>TRBV6-5|TRBJ1-5|NA|NA
TGTGCCAGCAGTTTGGGGAGAAATCAGCCCCAGCATTTT
CASSLGRNQPQHF
>TRBV7-9|TRBJ1-3|NA|NA
TGTGCCAGCAGCTCCGAAGGGGGTGGGAACACCATATATTTT
CASSSEGGGNTIYF
>TRBV10-3|TRBJ1-4|NA|TRBD1
TGTGCCATCAGTGAGTCCTTTCCCGGGACAGCGAATGAAAAACTGTTTTTT
CAISESFPGTANEKLFF
>TRBV7-3|TRBJ2-2|NA|TRBD1
TGTGCCAGCAGCTCCGACAGGGGGCGAGCCGGGGAGCTGTTTTTT
CASSSDRGRAGELFF
>TRBV2|TRBJ2-3|once|NA
TGTGCCAGCAGTGACGAACCGCGAGCTCACAACACAGATACGCAGTATTTT
CASSDEPRAHNTDTQYF
>TRBV19|TRBJ2-7|NA|NA
TGTGCCAGTAGTTCCCCCGGGGCGGTATACTACGAGCAGTACTTC
CASSSPGAVYYEQYF
>TRBV28|TRBJ2-1|NA|NA
TGTGCCAGCAGTTTACCTTTACCGCAATTTAGCGGCGGAGAGGATGAGCAGTTCTTC
CASSLPLPQFSGGEDEQFF
>TRBV30|TRBJ2-7|NA|NA
TGTGCCTGGAGTCCTACGGGGTACGAGCAGTACTTC
CAWSPTGYEQYF
>TRBV7-9|TRBJ1-1|NA|NA
TGTGCCAGCAGCTTAGAAGGGGGGACTGAAGCTTTCTTT
CASSLEGGTEAFF
>TRBV30|TRBJ1-4|NA|TRBD1
TGTGCCTGGAGTCTTGGACAGGGTAATGAAAAACTGTTTTTT
CAWSLGQGNEKLFF
>TRBV28|TRBJ1-6|NA|NA
TGTGCCAGCAGGCCTAATGAGGGACGGCCGGCGGACTATAATTCACCCCTCCACTTT
CASRPNEGRPADYNSPLHF
>TRBV5-8|TRBJ2-2|NA|TRBD2
TGTGCCAGCAGCTCGAACTGGGACTACCAGAACACCGGGGAGCTGTTTTTT
CASSSNWDYQNTGELFF
>TRBV4-3|TRBJ2-1|NA|NA
TGCGCCAGCAGCCAAGATGCGCAAAGCAATGAGCAGTTCTTC
CASSQDAQSNEQFF
>TRBV7-8|TRBJ1-2|NA|NA
TGTGCCAGCAGCTTAGCACGGAACTATGGCTACACCTTC
CASSLARNYGYTF
>TRBV30|TRBJ1-1|NA|NA
TGTGCCTGGAGTGCGACAGGAGAAGCTTTCTTT
CAWSATGEAFF
>TRBV7-9|TRBJ1-2|NA|NA
TGTGCCAGCAGCACGGGGGGCGGGTTCGATGGCTACACCTTC
CASSTGGGFDGYTF
>TRBV18|TRBJ1-6|NA|NA
TGTGCCAGCTCACCACGGACAGTTGGTTCACCCCTCCACTTT
CASSPRTVGSPLHF
>TRBV5-6|TRBJ2-3|NA|TRBD1
TGTGCCAGCAGCTTGGACAGGGGGCTCACAGATACGCAGTATTTT
CASSLDRGLTDTQYF
>TRBV6-1|TRBJ2-2|few|NA
TGTGCCAGCAAGACCCGAACGAACACCGGGGAGCTGTTTTTT
CASKTRTNTGELFF
>TRBV7-2|TRBJ2-5|NA|NA
TGTGCCAGCAGCTCCTCCCGGGGGAATCAAGAGACCCAGTACTTC
CASSSSRGNQETQYF
>TRBV28|TRBJ2-7|NA|NA
TGTGCCAGCAGTTTTGATGTCCGGGACCGAACTATTGACGAGCAGTACTTC
CASSFDVRDRTIDEQYF
>TRBV27|TRBJ1-2|NA|TRBD1
TGTGCCAGCAGTTTCTCCCAGGGGGGAGGTGGCTACACCTTC
CASSFSQGGGGYTF
>TRBV5-1|TRBJ2-5|once|NA
TGCGCCAGCAGCTTGGCCTCCGGGGCCGGGGAGACCCAGTACTTC
CASSLASGAGETQYF
>TRBV21-1|TRBJ1-5|NA|NA
TGTGCCAGCAGCAAAGGGGGGGGCCCTTCGAGGCAGCCCCAGCATTTT
CASSKGGGPSRQPQHF
>TRBV9|TRBJ2-2|NA|TRBD2
TGTGCCAGCAGCGTAGCCTATCGGGGGGGCGTTGGCGGGGAGCTGTTTTTT
CASSVAYRGGVGGELFF
>TRBV4-1|TRBJ2-3|NA|TRBD2
TGCGCCAGCAGCGGGCGGGGGGTTCAAGATACGCAGTATTTT
CASSGRGVQDTQYF
>TRBV5-8|TRBJ1-6|NA|TRBD1
TGTGCCAGCAGCTGGACAGGGGGCACTTCACCCCTCCACTTT
CASSWTGGTSPLHF
>TRBV14|TRBJ2-7|NA|NA
TGTGCCAGCAGCCAAGGGGGATTCTATTCCTACGAGCAGTACTTC
CASSQGGFYSYEQYF
>TRBV28|TRBJ1-4|NA|NA
TGTGCCAGCAGTTTGGTGGGCTCCAATGAAAAACTGTTTTTT
CASSLVGSNEKLFF
>TRBV6-5|TRBJ1-2|NA|NA
TGTGCCAGCAGTGACTCTCCCATCGACAGGACGGGCTACACCTTC
CASSDSPIDRTGYTF
>TRBV9|TRBJ2-5|NA|TRBD2
TGTGCCAGCAGTCTAGGACTAGCGGGGAGTATCCAAGAGACCCAGTACTTC
CASSLGLAGSIQETQYF
>TRBV6-6|TRBJ1-1|NA|NA
TGTGCCAGCAGTAGATGGACACCGGGCGCTGAAGCTTTCTTT
CASSRWTPGAEAFF
>TRBV9|TRBJ1-4|once|NA
TGTGCCAGCAGCGTCGGCAGTAGAGGGGCAACTAATGAAAAACTGTTTTTT
CASSVGSRGATNEKLFF
>TRBV2|TRBJ1-5|NA|NA
TGTGCCAGCAGTGCCTCAGGGGTTCAGCCCCAGCATTTT
CASSASGVQPQHF
>TRBV11-2|TRBJ2-1|NA|TRBD2
TGTGCCAGCGGATCTAGCGGGGGGCTGGGTGAGCAGTTCTTC
CASGSSGGLGEQFF
>TRBV7-9|TRBJ1-1|once|NA
TGTGCCAGCAGCTCCATTTCGGGGGGACCGAACACTGAAGCTTTCTTT
CASSSISGGPNTEAFF
>TRBV6-1|TRBJ1-4|NA|NA
TGTGCCAGCAGGGACAGTAATGAAAAACTGTTTTTT
CASRDSNEKLFF
>TRBV5-4|TRBJ1-2|NA|TRBD1
TGTGCCAGCAGCTACGGGACAGGGGGTGGGGGCTACACCTTC
CASSYGTGGGGYTF
>TRBV28|TRBJ2-4|once|NA
TGTGCCAGCAGTTCCCAAAACACAGTAAACATTCAGTACTTC
CASSSQNTVNIQYF
>TRBV6-5|TRBJ1-6|NA|NA
TGTGCCAGCAGTCAGCCTGGGACCGTCGTCCTCCACTTT
CASSQPGTVVLHF
>TRBV7-9|TRBJ2-5|NA|NA
TGTGCCAGCAGCTTGGGGGTTACGTATCGGCTCCAAGAGACCCAGTACTTC
CASSLGVTYRLQETQYF
>TRBV9|TRBJ2-3|NA|NA
TGTGCCAGCAGCGTTCAAACAGATACGCAGTATTTT
CASSVQTDTQYF
>TRBV6-1|TRBJ2-3|once|NA
TGTGCCAGCAGTGCCAATGGGGCTACTCGCACAGATACGCAGTATTTT
CASSANGATRTDTQYF
>TRBV4-1|TRBJ1-3|once|NA
TGCGCCAGCAGCCAAGATCGAGGAACTGGAAACACCATATATTTT
CASSQDRGTGNTIYF
>TRBV19|TRBJ1-2|few|NA
TGTGCCAGTAGTGCGGGCGAAGGCTACACCTTC
CASSAGEGYTF
>TRBV19|TRBJ1-1|NA|TRBD1
TGTGCCAGTAGTTACCTCGGGACAGGGGCGGAAGCTTTCTTT
CASSYLGTGAEAFF
>TRBV28|TRBJ2-5|NA|TRBD1
TGTGCCAGCAGTTCGTCCCGGGACAGAGGGGAGACCCAGTACTTC
CASSSSRDRGETQYF